These 15 T cell receptor beta chains share one sample of origin, sequenced in a study of blood T cell repertoires in COVID-19. Assay used: immunoSEQ multiplex PCR; TCRdb lists only in-frame clones, some missing. The sample carries about 400,000 clones, 70% to 90% recorded once. The sample taken for sequencing was PBMCs or T cells enriched from blood (not recorded which). The receptors stem from a woman in her forties with acute COVID-19.

This chain uses TRBV30 with TRBJ2-7; weak D call: TRBD1 (6 bases). Germline assignment: CDR1 GTSNPN and CDR2 SVGIG (reference sequence). This CDR3 comprises 14 residues. Trimming stripped 2 bases from V and 1 base from J, with 12 bases between. CDR3 in amino acids: CAWSKDSLSYEQYF. The CDR3 DNA sequence: TGTGCCTGGAGTAAGGACAGCCTATCCTACGAGCAGTACTTC.

CDR3 amino acids: CASSLVRYEQYF. CDR3 sequence (DNA): TGTGCCAGCAGCTTAGTGAGGTACGAGCAGTACTTC. The chain uses TRBV7-9 and TRBJ2-7; no reliable D call. Germline loops: CDR1 SEHNR, CDR2 FQNEAQ (reference sequence). V dropped 1 base and J dropped 4 bases, with 5 bases sitting between them. The CDR3 loop spans 12 amino acids.

This clone came up once. The genes are TRBV6-1 and TRBJ2-5; a possible D gene is TRBD1 (6 bases). Germline CDR1 is MNHNS and CDR2 is SASEGT. V lost 5 bases and J lost 2, with 12 bases in between. The CDR3 extends over 14 amino acids. CDR3 sequence: CASSQTGFQETQYF. CDR3 sequence (DNA): TGTGCCAGCAGTCAGACAGGTTTTCAAGAGACCCAGTACTTC.

The chain uses TRBV18 and TRBJ2-3, with a weak D call TRBD1 (5 bases). V was clipped by 3 bases and J by 0 bases, with 10 bases between them. Germline assignment: CDR1 KGHSH and CDR2 LQKENI. The length of the CDR3 is 15 residues. CDR3 in DNA: TGTGCCAGCTCACCGGGGCAGGCAAGCACAGATACGCAGTATTTT. Amino acid sequence: CASSPGQASTDTQYF.

This clone was counted once. The chain joins TRBV19 to TRBJ1-6, with D tentatively TRBD1 (5 bases). Trimming took off 6 bases at V and 0 bases at J, with 12 bases between the two ends. The CDR3 consists of 16 residues. From germline, CDR1 is LNHDA and CDR2 SQIVND (reference sequence). CDR3 nucleotide sequence: TGTGCCAGTAGCGAGACAGCAAACTCCTATAATTCACCCCTCCACTTT. Protein product: CASSETANSYNSPLHF.

This chain connects TRBV7-2 to TRBJ1-4; 7 bases agree with TRBD1. This CDR3 is built from 15 residues. Germline loops: CDR1 SGHTA, CDR2 FQGNSA. The V and J ends lost 5 bases and 7 bases, in that order; junction bases with no gene match: 10. CDR3 nucleotide sequence: TGTGCCAGCAGCCTACAGGGGTTAGTTAGTGAAAAACTGTTTTTT. Encoded protein: CASSLQGLVSEKLFF.

A single count supports this clone. This rearrangement joins TRBV3-1 (or the pseudogene TRBV3-2) to TRBJ2-1, with TRBD1 identical over 8 bases. Looked up from germline, CDR1 is LGHDT and CDR2 is YNNKEL (reference sequence). V lost 1 base, J lost 9 bases, and 5 bases stayed unmatched. The CDR3 totals 14 residues. This chain's CDR3 is CASSQVQGAVEQFF. The CDR3 DNA reads TGTGCCAGCAGCCAAGTCCAGGGGGCGGTTGAGCAGTTCTTC.

CDR3 coding DNA: TGTGCCAGCAGAAGGGGGAGCTATGGCTACACCTTC. This codes for CASRRGSYGYTF. The rearrangement uses TRBV27 and TRBJ1-2; D possibly corresponds to TRBD1 (6 bases). Trimming shortened V by 6 bases and J by 4 bases, and 9 bases separated the two germline ends. The V gene's germline CDR1 is MNHEY and CDR2 SMNVEV (reference sequence). The CDR3 covers 12 residues.

This clone showed up just a few times. The rearrangement uses TRBV7-9 and TRBJ2-5; tentative D call: TRBD2 (5 bases). The CDR3 is 15 residues long. Germline V gene sequence: CDR1 SEHNR, CDR2 FQNEAQ (reference sequence). V shed 5 bases and J shed 2 bases, with 15 bases lying between them. The CDR3 nucleotides read TGTGCCAGCAGCCCCCTGGGGAGCGCACAAGAGACCCAGTACTTC. Protein: CASSPLGSAQETQYF. Combining the CDR3 with reference TRBV7-9 and TRBJ2-5 gives the whole variable domain DTGVSQNPRHKITKRGQNVTFRCDPISEHNRLYWYRQTLGQGPEFLTYFQNEAQLEKSRLLSDRFSAERPKGSFSTLEIQRTEQGDSAMYLCASSPLGSAQETQYFGPGTRLLVL.

In the case of this clone: This specimen includes other DNA sequences encoding the same CDR3. The V call is TRBV3-1 (or the pseudogene TRBV3-2), the J call TRBJ2-7; 9 bases fit TRBD2. Germline CDR1 is LGHDT and CDR2 is YNNKEL (reference sequence). V shed 2 bases and J 5 bases; nucleotides not matched to a gene: 4. This CDR3 contains 14 residues. CDR3 protein: CASSQRAGGHEQYF. In DNA form, the CDR3 reads TGTGCCAGCAGCCAAAGAGCGGGGGGCCACGAGCAGTACTTC.

This sequence joins TRBV24-1 and TRBJ1-5; 11 nucleotides line up with TRBD1. V was pared by 4 bases and J by 6 bases, with 4 bases of the junction left unmatched. The length of the CDR3 is 15 residues. Looked up from germline, CDR1 is KGHDR and CDR2 is SFDVKD. CDR3 nucleotides: TGTGCCACCAGTGACGGACAGGGGGCCGGTCAGCCCCAGCATTTT. Translating gives CATSDGQGAGQPQHF.

This chain connects TRBV7-2 to TRBJ2-1; possibly TRBD1 for D (5 bases). Between the trimmed V and J ends, which lost 1 base and 2 bases, there was a span of 9 bases. In germline, CDR1 is SGHTA, CDR2 FQGNSA. This CDR3 region has 15 residues. In DNA form, the CDR3 reads TGTGCCAGCAGCTTAGGGCCGGACACCTACAATGAGCAGTTCTTC. It encodes CASSLGPDTYNEQFF.

The sample holds a few counts of this clone. This sequence joins TRBV11-2 and TRBJ1-4; no firm D call. The V gene lost 4 bases and the J gene lost 5 bases, with 8 bases spanning the gap. The CDR3 contains 13 residues. Germline loops: CDR1 SGHAT, CDR2 FQNNGV. In DNA, the CDR3 is TGTGCCAGCAGCTCGACAAGGAATGAAAAACTGTTTTTT. Its protein product is CASSSTRNEKLFF.

The genes are TRBV2 and TRBJ2-5; TRBD1 matches at 8 bases. This CDR3 has 15 residues. V was clipped by 4 bases and J by 0 bases; unmatched bases: 4. Per germline, CDR1 SNHLY and CDR2 FYNNEI. CDR3 coding DNA: TGTGCCAGCAGTGGATGGGACAGGTACCAAGAGACCCAGTACTTC. Amino acids: CASSGWDRYQETQYF.

V and J are TRBV4-1 and TRBJ2-1; D is unresolved. This CDR3 is built from 12 residues. Germline V gene sequence: CDR1 MGHRA, CDR2 YSYEKL. V dropped 0 bases and J dropped 12 bases, with 9 bases sitting between them. The chain's CDR3 is CASSQDGSTQFF. DNA of the CDR3: TGCGCCAGCAGCCAAGATGGTAGTACGCAGTTCTTC.